The 5 T cell receptor beta chains below come from one sample, sequenced in a study of blood T cell repertoires in COVID-19. Sequencing used immunoSEQ multiplex PCR; TCRdb keeps in-frame clones, though not all of them. The sample carries 150,000 or so clones, 75% to 85% recorded once. The sample comprised peripheral blood. The receptors shown here come from a woman aged 55-69 years with COVID-19, enrolled during active disease.

This clone came up a few times. The chain uses TRBV4-1 and TRBJ1-5, with D perhaps matching TRBD1 (5 bases). The V end was cut by 2 bases, the J end by 5 bases, with 10 bases between. From germline, CDR1 is MGHRA and CDR2 YSYEKL. The CDR3 contains 14 residues. The CDR3 sequence: CASSQNEGDQPQHF. The CDR3 coding sequence is TGCGCCAGCAGCCAAAATGAAGGGGATCAGCCCCAGCATTTT.

V gene TRBV20-1 combines with J gene TRBJ1-6; D gene uncertain. The CDR3 has 15 amino acids. Germline loops: CDR1 DFQATT, CDR2 SNEGSKA (reference sequence). The V end was cut by 3 bases, the J end by 5 bases, with 14 bases between. The CDR3 spells CSASEGSVNNSPLHF. In DNA, the CDR3 is TGCAGTGCTAGTGAGGGCAGTGTTAATAATTCACCCCTCCACTTT.

This chain connects TRBV19 to TRBJ2-5, with D maybe TRBD2 (5 bases). Between the trimmed V and J ends, which lost 5 bases and 5 bases, there was a span of 12 bases. The CDR3 totals 13 residues. The germline gives CDR1 LNHDA, CDR2 SQIVND (reference sequence). DNA for the CDR3: TGTGCCAGTAGTGGGCTAGCACGGGAGACCCAGTACTTC. Translated: CASSGLARETQYF. The complete variable domain, with remaining parts taken from reference TRBV19 and TRBJ2-5, reads DGGITQSPKYLFRKEGQNVTLSCEQNLNHDAMYWYRQDPGQGLRLIYYSQIVNDFQKGDIAEGYSVSREKKESFPLTVTSAQKNPTAFYLCASSGLARETQYFGPGTRLLVL.

The chain recombines TRBV20-1 with TRBJ1-6; 7 positions agree with TRBD1. CDR1 is DFQATT and CDR2 is SNEGSKA in the germline V gene (reference sequence). The CDR3 extends over 18 amino acids. V gave up 3 bases and J gave up 7 bases; unmatched junction bases: 18. CDR3 protein: CSASGSRDSRFSNSPLHF. The DNA for the CDR3 is TGCAGTGCTAGTGGGTCACGGGACAGCCGATTTAGCAATTCACCCCTCCACTTT.

This sequence joins TRBV10-3 and TRBJ1-5; D unresolved. The CDR3 runs to 14 residues. V dropped 7 bases and J dropped 5 bases, with 15 bases sitting between them. The germline V gene has CDR1 ENHRY and CDR2 SYGVKD. The CDR3 protein is CAINSLGSDQPQHF. Written as DNA, the CDR3 is TGTGCCATCAACTCTCTGGGGAGCGATCAGCCCCAGCATTTT.